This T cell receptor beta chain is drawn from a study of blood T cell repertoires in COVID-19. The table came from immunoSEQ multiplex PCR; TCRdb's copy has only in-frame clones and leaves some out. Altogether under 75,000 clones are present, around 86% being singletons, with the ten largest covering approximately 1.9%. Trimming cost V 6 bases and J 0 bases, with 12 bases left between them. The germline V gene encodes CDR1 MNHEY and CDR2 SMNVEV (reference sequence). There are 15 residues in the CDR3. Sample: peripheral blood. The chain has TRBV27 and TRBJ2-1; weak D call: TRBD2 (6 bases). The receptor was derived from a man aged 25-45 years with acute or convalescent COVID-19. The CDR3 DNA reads TGTGCCAGCAGACTCGGGGGAAGCTCCTACAATGAGCAGTTCTTC. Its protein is CASRLGGSSYNEQFF.